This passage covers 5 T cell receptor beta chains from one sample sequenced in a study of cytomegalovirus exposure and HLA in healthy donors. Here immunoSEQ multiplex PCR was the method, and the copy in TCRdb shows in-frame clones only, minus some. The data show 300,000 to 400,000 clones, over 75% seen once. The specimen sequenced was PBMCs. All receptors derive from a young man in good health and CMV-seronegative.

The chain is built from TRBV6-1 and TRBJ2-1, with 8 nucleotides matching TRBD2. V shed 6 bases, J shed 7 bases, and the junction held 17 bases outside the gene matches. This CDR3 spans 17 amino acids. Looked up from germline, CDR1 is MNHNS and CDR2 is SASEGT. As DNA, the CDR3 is TGTGCCAGCAGAGAATCAGACGGGACTAGATTATCGAATGAGCAGTTCTTC. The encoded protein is CASRESDGTRLSNEQFF.

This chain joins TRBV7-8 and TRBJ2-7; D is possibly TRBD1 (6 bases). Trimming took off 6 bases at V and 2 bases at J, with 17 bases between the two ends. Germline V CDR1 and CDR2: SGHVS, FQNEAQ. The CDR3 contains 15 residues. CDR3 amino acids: CASRPGQSLPYEQYF. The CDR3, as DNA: TGTGCCAGCAGACCAGGACAGAGCCTACCCTACGAGCAGTACTTC.

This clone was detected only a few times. The CDR3 sequence: CASSQEIQSNQPQHF. CDR3 bases: TGCGCCAGCAGCCAAGAGATACAGTCCAATCAGCCCCAGCATTTT. This chain uses TRBV4-3 with TRBJ1-5; D remains unclear. The CDR3 contains 15 residues. V lost 0 bases and J 3 bases, leaving 9 bases between the germline ends. Germline CDR1 is LGHNA and CDR2 is YSLEER.

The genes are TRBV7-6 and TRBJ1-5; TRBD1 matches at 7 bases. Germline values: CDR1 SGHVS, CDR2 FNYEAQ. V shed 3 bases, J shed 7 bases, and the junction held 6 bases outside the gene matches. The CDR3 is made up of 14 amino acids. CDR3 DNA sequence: TGTGCCAGCAGCTTTGCAGGGGGTGGCCAGCCCCAGCATTTT. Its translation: CASSFAGGGQPQHF.

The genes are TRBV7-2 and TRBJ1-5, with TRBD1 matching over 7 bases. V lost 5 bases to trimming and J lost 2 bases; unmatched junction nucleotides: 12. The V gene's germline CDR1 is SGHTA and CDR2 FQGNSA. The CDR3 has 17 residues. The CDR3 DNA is TGTGCCAGCAGCGGATCCAGACAGGGACGGGGCAATCAGCCCCAGCATTTT. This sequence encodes CASSGSRQGRGNQPQHF. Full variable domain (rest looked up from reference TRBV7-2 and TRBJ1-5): GAGVSQSPSNKVTEKGKDVELRCDPISGHTALYWYRQSLGQGLEFLIYFQGNSAPDKSGLPSDRFSAERTGGSVSTLTIQRTQQEDSAVYLCASSGSRQGRGNQPQHFGDGTRLSIL.